This TCR beta chain stems from a study of T-cell reconstitution after alpha-beta-depleted transplantation in children. Trimming cost V 0 bases and J 8 bases; bases outside gene matches: 3. The V gene's germline CDR1 is MNHEY and CDR2 SVGAGI. The CDR3 is 15 residues long. This clonotype was recorded at least ten times. Its antigen is unknown. Findings and caveats of the study: There were some patients whose high TCRbeta diversity at day 60 came from surviving recipient T cells and thymic progenitors. Reports say that about two months after transplant, the alpha-beta T cells came out of several hundred graft clones that had expanded. When one year had passed after transplant, most T-cell counts and diversity came from newly produced T cells.

This sample's TCRbeta library carried unique molecular identifier barcodes. MiXCR was run by TCRdb on the PCR reads, yielding one entry per CDR3 protein. The sample has roughly 250,000 distinct CDR3 sequences, 7.5% to 9.5% seen once. The sample consisted of PBMCs, mostly from graft donor cells, taken 180 days after TCRalphabeta/CD19-depleted stem cell transplant. This receptor was identified in a male patient under 18 who had a stem cell transplant for acute lymphoblastic leukemia, so the T cells may come from the graft donor. The chain joins TRBV6-5 to TRBJ1-6; 8 bases fit TRBD1. The DNA of the CDR3 is TGTGCCAGCAGTTACTCCCGGGACAGGTATTCACCCCTCCACTTT. Encoded protein: CASSYSRDRYSPLHF.